The text below deals with one TCR beta chain. What it binds is unknown. The assay was immunoSEQ multiplex PCR, and TCRdb's table has in-frame clones only and misses some. The top ten clones hold roughly 4.7% of a sample with about 94,000 clones, 85% of them seen once. V lost 7 bases, J lost 4 bases, and 14 bases stayed unmatched. CDR3 size: 18 residues. Germline CDR1 is SGHTA and CDR2 is FQGNSA. The sample belongs to a study of T cell responses to AZD1222 COVID-19 vaccine. Whole-study findings and limits: Unmutated variant regions are reportedly targeted by nearly half of spike-specific TCRs. No repertoire was sampled before or during the peak T cell response, only after it. Clonal diversity was possibly underestimated, and white British individuals and females predominated among donors.

Pooling was applied to second doses at about 4 or about 12 weeks. The chain uses TRBV7-2 and TRBJ2-2; 11 bases line up with TRBD2. The origin of this receptor is an adult who received the AZD1222 COVID-19 vaccine. Sequenced here: peripheral blood, sampled 28 days after the second AZD1222 dose. Here the CDR3 reads CASTHPYTTSGTTGELFF. The CDR3 nucleotides read TGTGCCAGCACCCATCCTTATACGACTAGCGGGACCACCGGGGAGCTGTTTTTT.